This T cell receptor (beta chain) was documented in a study of blood T cells in healthy people across ages. The germline gives CDR1 SGHTA, CDR2 FQGNSA. Trimming shortened V by 10 bases and J by 0 bases, and 22 bases separated the two germline ends. The CDR3 extends over 17 amino acids. Primers used in a second PCR of about 7 to 12 cycles were a sample-barcoded 5' primer and a J-beta primer mix. MiXCR, applied by TCRdb to the 5' RACE reads, yields one record per CDR3 protein. The table includes 1.5 million to 2 million distinct CDR3 sequences, 28% detected once. Healthy Caucasian individuals from Russia aged about 6 to 100 served as donors.

Source material: blood. The chain has TRBV7-2 and TRBJ1-3; tentatively, D is TRBD1 (5 bases). This receptor was taken from a woman aged 25 to 39 in good health. The CDR3 DNA reads TGTGCCAACACCTTCCACCCCCAGGGCCTCTCTGGAAACACCATATATTTT. The encoded protein is CANTFHPQGLSGNTIYF.